This T cell receptor (beta chain) was captured by sequencing in a study of human T cells and chemical hapten exposure. Whole-study results and caveats: Counts of TCRs above 1 in 1000 frequency stayed unchanged with DPC sensitization.

Points on this clonotype: Antigen: not known.

TCRdb passed the RACE reads through MiXCR, listing each CDR3 protein once. The sample shows a few hundred thousand distinct CDR3 sequences, approximately 5% of them seen only once. Time point defined: pre-sensitization, week 0. Noted treatment: therapeutic diphenylcyclopropenone sensitization with weekly scalp DPC. The sample was whole blood, taken in connection with sensitization to the hapten diphenylcyclopropenone (DPC). This receptor was obtained from a woman between 18 and 30 years old with alopecia areata. Some clones in this sample may be carry-over from other donors' samples.

The CDR3 is CSARDGRPNEKLFF. The CDR3 region has the DNA TGCAGTGCTAGAGATGGTCGGCCTAATGAAAAACTGTTTTTT. The chain links TRBV20-1 to TRBJ1-4, with no clear D. V lost 0 bases and J 3 bases, leaving 8 bases between the germline ends. Germline values: CDR1 DFQATT, CDR2 SNEGSKA (reference sequence). The CDR3 loop spans 14 amino acids.